The source of this TCR beta chain is a study of T-cell reconstitution after alpha-beta-depleted transplantation in children. Overall study results and limits: After transplant, at about two months, alpha-beta T cells were reportedly derived from several hundred expanded graft clones. Newly made T cells mostly supplied T-cell counts and diversity one year after transplant.

Ten or more counts support this clonotype. The target antigen is unknown. This CDR3 is built from 15 residues. Deletions cut 0 bases from V and 4 bases from J, with 13 bases between. Germline V gene lookup returns CDR1 SGDLS and CDR2 YYNGEE. Construction of the TCRbeta library involved unique molecular identifiers. One entry per CDR3 protein results from TCRdb running MiXCR on the PCR reads. This repertoire shows under 70,000 distinct CDR3 sequences, about a tenth found once; its top ten account for approximately 13%. V and J are TRBV9 and TRBJ2-5, with D possibly TRBD1 on 5 matching bases. The sequence was obtained from a boy younger than 18 with acute myeloid leukemia, due to receive a stem cell transplant. This specimen consisted of PBMCs, obtained before TCRalphabeta/CD19-depleted stem cell transplant. The CDR3 region has the DNA TGTGCCAGCAGCGTAGAGGGCAGGGTGGGAGAGACCCAGTACTTC. Encoded protein: CASSVEGRVGETQYF.